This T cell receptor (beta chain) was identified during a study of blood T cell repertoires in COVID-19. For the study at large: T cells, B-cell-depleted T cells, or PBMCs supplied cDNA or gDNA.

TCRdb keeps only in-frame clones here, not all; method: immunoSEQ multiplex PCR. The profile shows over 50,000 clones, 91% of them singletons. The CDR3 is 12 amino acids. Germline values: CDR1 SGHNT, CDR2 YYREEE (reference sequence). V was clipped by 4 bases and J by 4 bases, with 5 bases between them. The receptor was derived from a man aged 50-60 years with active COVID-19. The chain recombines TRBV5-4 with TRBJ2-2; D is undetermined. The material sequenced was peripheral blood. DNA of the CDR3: TGTGCCAGCAGCAGAGTCACCGGGGAGCTGTTTTTT. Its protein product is CASSRVTGELFF.